The 22 T cell receptor beta chains below were found in one sample sequenced in a study of T cells in Graves' hyperthyroidism and ophthalmopathy. What was amplified from RNA transcripts were TCR beta CDR3 regions. TCR CDR3 regions were first amplified by RT-PCR with HTBI primers. In TCRdb, the multiplex PCR reads were re-called with MiXCR into one record per CDR3 protein. The sample includes a few hundred thousand distinct CDR3 sequences, approximately 14% of them seen just once. The sequenced sample consisted of blood. The receptor source for this set is a woman between 18 and 29 years old with Graves' hyperthyroidism that later progressed to Graves' ophthalmopathy.

In its sample, this clonotype was seen many times. The gene calls are TRBV20-1 and TRBJ2-7, with D perhaps given as TRBD1 or TRBD2 (5 bases each). Deletions cut 6 bases from V and 3 bases from J, with 15 bases between. The CDR3 runs 13 residues. Germline V gene data show CDR1 as DFQATT and CDR2 as SNEGSKA (reference sequence). Written as DNA, the CDR3 is TGCAGTGCCCTCTTGCCGAGGGGCTACGAGCAGTACTTC. Its translation: CSALLPRGYEQYF.

The rearrangement joins TRBV5-6 to TRBJ2-7; D tentatively fits TRBD1 or TRBD2 (5 bases each). Trimming took 8 bases from V and 5 from J, leaving 20 bases between them. The CDR3 sequence is 14 residues long. Germline CDR1 is SGHDT and CDR2 is YYEEEE. The CDR3 nucleotides are TGTGCCAGGAACCCTGGCAGGGAGCCCCACGAGCAGTACTTC. It translates to CARNPGREPHEQYF.

This clonotype was recorded once. A much larger clone sits a single nucleotide away, making a read error possible. This chain connects TRBV20-1 to TRBJ2-7; D is unresolved. This CDR3 is 11 amino acids long. Germline CDR1 is DFQATT and CDR2 is SNEGSKA (reference sequence). The CDR3 DNA follows: TGCAGTGCTAGTGACCTCTACAAGCAGTACTTC. This gives the protein CSASDLYKQYF.

This clonotype occurred many times. This sequence joins TRBV28 and TRBJ2-5, with 7 bases aligning to TRBD2. Germline CDR1 MDHEN, CDR2 SYDVKM. Germline trimming cut 5 bases from V and 13 bases from J; bases unmatched to any gene: 19. This CDR3 region has 15 residues. The CDR3 DNA reads TGTGCCAGCAGTCCGGCGAGCGGGACGGTCGGAAGATGGTACTTC. It encodes CASSPASGTVGRWYF.

The DNA of the CDR3 is TGTGCCAGTGCCCCCTGGTCGGGTTTCACTGAAGCTTTCTTT. This codes for CASAPWSGFTEAFF. The genes are TRBV19 and TRBJ1-1; D uncertain. The CDR3 covers 14 residues. With 8 bases removed from V and 4 bases from J, the gap between germline ends came to 17 bases. Germline CDR1 reads LNHDA; CDR2 reads SQIVND (reference sequence).

This clonotype turned up a few times. The chain combines TRBV5-5 with TRBJ2-7; D perhaps matches TRBD2 (5 bases). Germline values: CDR1 SGHKS, CDR2 YYEKEE (reference sequence). The V and J ends lost 4 bases and 2 bases respectively, with 22 bases between them. The CDR3 loop spans 17 amino acids. The CDR3 here is CASSPFSNTRVTYEQYF. For the CDR3, the DNA is TGTGCCAGCAGCCCTTTCTCAAACACTAGGGTTACCTACGAGCAGTACTTC.

This sequence joins TRBV5-1 and TRBJ2-5; TRBD2 aligns across 9 bases. With V trimmed by 4 bases and J by 5 bases, 6 bases remained unmatched. CDR1 and CDR2 from the germline V gene are SGHRS and YFSETQ. This CDR3 contains 14 residues. The CDR3: CASSHGTSKETQYF. The CDR3 DNA sequence: TGCGCCAGCAGCCACGGGACTAGCAAGGAGACCCAGTACTTC.

This clonotype was recorded a few times. V and J are TRBV4-1 and TRBJ2-7, with TRBD2 matching 8 bases. J lost 2 bases, V lost 2 bases, and 5 bases had no gene match. The CDR3 extends over 15 amino acids. Germline lookup yields CDR1 MGHRA and CDR2 YSYEKL. CDR3 in DNA: TGCGCCAGCAGCCAACCCGTAGCGGGAACCTACGAGCAGTACTTC. It encodes CASSQPVAGTYEQYF.

This clonotype was picked up many times. This chain uses TRBV4-2 with TRBJ1-1; D remains unclear. CDR1 and CDR2 (germline): LGHNA, YNFKEQ. The CDR3 spans 15 residues. Trimming pared 4 bases from V and 1 base from J, leaving 13 bases between. CDR3 protein: CASSPMGSRNTEAFF. DNA of the CDR3: TGTGCCAGCAGCCCGATGGGCAGTCGGAACACTGAAGCTTTCTTT.

In its sample, this clonotype was seen many times. The chain couples TRBV27 to TRBJ2-2; D is perhaps TRBD2 (6 bases). The V and J ends lost 3 bases and 6 bases respectively, with 17 bases between them. From germline, CDR1 is MNHEY and CDR2 SMNVEV (reference sequence). This CDR3 spans 16 amino acids. CDR3 protein: CASSLEGPGRAGELFF. In DNA form, the CDR3 reads TGTGCCAGCAGTTTGGAGGGCCCAGGTAGGGCCGGGGAGCTGTTTTTT.

This clonotype appeared many times. The chain employs TRBV6-2 or TRBV6-3 and TRBJ2-5; D perhaps matches TRBD2 (6 bases). The germline gives CDR1 MNHEY, CDR2 SVGEGT. This CDR3 contains 13 residues. The V gene lost 11 bases and the J gene lost 1 base, with 14 bases spanning the gap. The CDR3 DNA reads TGTGCCCTAGGACGGGAGTCCCAAGAGACCCAGTACTTC. It encodes CALGRESQETQYF.

There are a few counts of this clonotype. The CDR3 region has the DNA TGTGCCAGCAGCCCAGGTGGACGGTCCTCTGGAAACACCATATATTTT. Protein sequence: CASSPGGRSSGNTIYF. This chain uses TRBV7-6 with TRBJ1-3; D gene uncertain. V shed 5 bases and J shed 0 bases, with 14 bases lying between them. Per germline, CDR1 SGHVS and CDR2 FNYEAQ. CDR3 length equals 16 residues.

This chain uses TRBV20-1 with TRBJ2-7, with 12 bases that match TRBD1. Germline V gene sequence: CDR1 DFQATT, CDR2 SNEGSKA (reference sequence). Trimming took 1 base from V and 6 from J; bases not matched to a gene: 7. The CDR3 loop spans 15 amino acids. CDR3 protein: CSARARGTGGIEQYF. The CDR3 region has the DNA TGCAGTGCTAGAGCGCGCGGGACAGGGGGCATCGAGCAGTACTTC.

V is TRBV9 and J is TRBJ2-3; 7 nucleotides line up with TRBD2. This CDR3 is built from 19 residues. Trimming at V came to 2 bases and at J to 5 bases, leaving 20 bases not matched to a gene. Germline V gene sequence: CDR1 SGDLS, CDR2 YYNGEE. For the CDR3, the DNA is TGTGCCAGCAGCGTCTCCCTGGGCGGGAGACCCTCAACGGGAGATACGCAGTATTTT. This encodes CASSVSLGGRPSTGDTQYF.

The V gene is TRBV27, the J gene TRBJ2-7; 10 nucleotides align to TRBD2. J gave up 2 bases and V 4 bases, and 5 bases lay outside the gene matches. Germline V CDR1 and CDR2: MNHEY, SMNVEV (reference sequence). CDR3 size: 15 residues. The CDR3 DNA reads as TGTGCCAGCAGTTCCGGGACTAGCGTGCCCTACGAGCAGTACTTC. Protein: CASSSGTSVPYEQYF.

This clonotype was counted only a few times. The chain has TRBV20-1 and TRBJ2-1; perhaps TRBD2 as D (6 bases). V lost 4 bases and J lost 0, with 13 bases in between. The CDR3 consists of 15 residues. Germline loops: CDR1 DFQATT, CDR2 SNEGSKA (reference sequence). The CDR3 loop reads CSAKTRDSSYNEQFF. The CDR3 nucleotides are TGCAGTGCTAAGACACGGGACTCCTCCTACAATGAGCAGTTCTTC.

This clonotype was picked up many times. CDR3 nucleotide sequence: TGTGCCACCAGCGAAACTACGATAGCGAGAAATAACAATGAGCAGTTCTTC. Protein sequence: CATSETTIARNNNEQFF. This sequence joins TRBV15 and TRBJ2-1, with D possibly being TRBD2 (5 bases). V was clipped by 5 bases and J by 5 bases, with 22 bases between them. Per germline, CDR1 LNHNV and CDR2 YYDKDF (reference sequence). The CDR3 contains 17 residues.

This clonotype was seen ten or more times. The chain couples TRBV6-2 or TRBV6-3 to TRBJ2-1, with 8 bases fitting TRBD2. V was pared by 7 bases and J by 3 bases, with 8 bases of the junction left unmatched. The germline gives CDR1 MNHEY, CDR2 SVGEGT. This CDR3 comprises 15 residues. CDR3 sequence: CASTRGVAGYNEQFF. The CDR3 bases are TGTGCCAGCACGCGGGGGGTAGCGGGCTACAATGAGCAGTTCTTC.

The rearrangement links TRBV27 to TRBJ1-1; D gene uncertain. The CDR3 is made up of 13 amino acids. Germline V gene data show CDR1 as MNHEY and CDR2 as SMNVEV (reference sequence). Trimming removed 8 bases from V and 5 bases from J, with 15 bases in between. CDR3 residues: CASGISSETEAFF. CDR3 DNA sequence: TGTGCCAGCGGTATCTCCAGTGAGACTGAAGCTTTCTTT.

This clonotype was seen only a few times. The CDR3 sequence is CASSPRTAPEEKLFF. The CDR3 bases are TGTGCCAGCAGTCCGCGGACAGCCCCGGAGGAAAAACTGTTTTTT. The chain combines TRBV28 with TRBJ1-4, with a tentative D call TRBD1 (6 bases). This CDR3 comprises 15 residues. V was clipped by 5 bases and J by 8 bases, with 18 bases between them. Germline loops: CDR1 MDHEN, CDR2 SYDVKM. Drawing the rest from reference TRBV28 and TRBJ1-4, the complete variable domain is DVKVTQSSRYLVKRTGEKVFLECVQDMDHENMFWYRQDPGLGLRLIYFSYDVKMKEKGDIPEGYSVSREKKERFSLILESASTNQTSMYLCASSPRTAPEEKLFFGSGTQLSVL.

The table lists this clonotype with a few counts. This chain joins TRBV27 and TRBJ2-1; D is possibly TRBD1 (6 bases). The germline V gene encodes CDR1 MNHEY and CDR2 SMNVEV (reference sequence). This CDR3 spans 14 amino acids. Trimming stripped 5 bases from V and 6 bases from J, with 14 bases between. CDR3 sequence (DNA): TGTGCCAGCAGTGGGGCCCCAGGGGCCAATGAGCAGTTCTTC. Translation gives CASSGAPGANEQFF.

This clonotype was recorded at least ten times. V is TRBV29-1 and J is TRBJ2-7; the match to TRBD1 covers 7 bases. J lost 5 bases, V lost 4 bases, and 5 bases had no gene match. The germline CDR1 and CDR2 sequences are SQVTM and ANQGSEA. The CDR3 consists of 12 residues. The CDR3 spells CSVVGTVHEQYF. CDR3 coding DNA: TGCAGCGTTGTCGGGACAGTACACGAGCAGTACTTC.